This entry features one T cell receptor (beta chain) sequence. This sample is drawn from a study of blood T cell repertoires in COVID-19. In the study overall: COVID-19 samples, acute and convalescent, were from the United States, Italy and Spain.

The V end lost 6 bases, the J end lost 0 bases, and 20 bases lay between the germline ends. The CDR3 covers 18 residues. Germline V gives CDR1 ENHRY, CDR2 SYGVKD. Per the original data handling: Researchers report that nucleated cell counts were estimated from reference gene primer amplification. Sequenced by immunoSEQ multiplex PCR; TCRdb stores in-frame clones only, minus some. Clone size and V and J calls were adopted from that table, with D and trimming inferred from the DNA. The repertoire holds approximately 160,000 clones, approximately 87% seen once, with about 3.9% in the top ten. The chain uses TRBV10-3 and TRBJ2-2, with D maybe TRBD1 (6 bases). Sequenced input: peripheral blood. The sequence derives from a woman between 65 and 79 years old with acute or convalescent COVID-19. This chain's CDR3 is CAISQRGQKTPNTGELFF. CDR3 DNA sequence: TGTGCCATCAGCCAACGCGGACAGAAGACACCGAACACCGGGGAGCTGTTTTTT.